The rows below give T cell receptor beta chains drawn from one sample of a study of blood T cell repertoires in COVID-19. Sequenced by immunoSEQ multiplex PCR; TCRdb stores in-frame clones only, minus some. Of 150,000 to 200,000 clones listed, roughly nine tenths are singletons. The specimen was peripheral blood. The origin of the receptors is a human donor in a cohort sampled during active COVID-19. Both conserved end residues are part of each CDR3. A D gene is named only where the DNA matches it firmly. Only part of the rows carry a size: once, few, many, or a class if the clone is expanded.

size,D,J,V,DNA,CDR3
.,.,TRBJ1-4,TRBV6-5,TGTGCCAGCAGTCTAACCTTCTTCCAGGGCGAAAAACTGTTTTTT,CASSLTFFQGEKLFF
.,.,TRBJ2-5,TRBV29-1,TGCAGCGTACGACAATCTAAAGAGACCCAGTACTTC,CSVRQSKETQYF
.,.,TRBJ2-1,TRBV14,TGTGCCAGCAGCCAAGTTCTAGGGGGAAATGAGCAGTTCTTC,CASSQVLGGNEQFF
once,.,TRBJ2-5,TRBV9,TGTGCCAGCAGCTCGAGTCGGGGGTCAGGAGAGACCCAGTACTTC,CASSSSRGSGETQYF
once,.,TRBJ2-7,TRBV19,TGTGCCAGTAGCCCCCAGGGGGGCGACTACGAGCAGTACTTC,CASSPQGGDYEQYF
.,.,TRBJ1-1,TRBV11-2,TGTGCCAGCAGCTGGGACAAGAACACTGAAGCTTTCTTT,CASSWDKNTEAFF
.,TRBD1,TRBJ2-7,TRBV6-5,TGTGCCAGCAGCCGAGACAGGGGGGCCGAGCAGTACTTC,CASSRDRGAEQYF
.,TRBD1,TRBJ1-1,TRBV5-1,TGCGCCAGCAGCATAAGGACAGGGGAAGCTGAAGCTTTCTTT,CASSIRTGEAEAFF
.,TRBD2,TRBJ2-1,TRBV27,TGTGCCAGCAGTTTAACTAGCGGCAGTTACAATGAGCAGTTCTTC,CASSLTSGSYNEQFF
.,TRBD2,TRBJ2-7,TRBV6-6,TGTGCCAGCAGTTCAGCGGGGGGCGGACAGCAGTACTTC,CASSSAGGGQQYF
few,.,TRBJ1-1,TRBV6-1,TGTGCCAGCAGTGCCCTTCCGGGACGGCGGGGCACTGAAGCTTTCTTT,CASSALPGRRGTEAFF
.,.,TRBJ1-5,TRBV6-6,TGTGCCAGCAGTTACTCGACAGGTTCCAATCAGCCCCAGCATTTT,CASSYSTGSNQPQHF
.,.,TRBJ2-1,TRBV19,TGTGCCAGTAGTCCCCGGGGGGCGCACAATGAGCAGTTCTTC,CASSPRGAHNEQFF
.,TRBD1,TRBJ2-5,TRBV19,TGTGCCAGTAGTATGGACAGGGAAGAGACCCAGTACTTC,CASSMDREETQYF
.,.,TRBJ1-1,TRBV21-1,TGTGCCAGACAGGGGTATGGCACTGAAGCTTTCTTT,CARQGYGTEAFF
.,TRBD2,TRBJ2-2,TRBV3-1/TRBV3-2,TGTGCCAGCAGCAAAATTCCGGCTAGCGGGGGTCACACCGGGGAGCTGTTTTTT,CASSKIPASGGHTGELFF
.,TRBD1,TRBJ2-1,TRBV30,TGTGCCTCTTCTGGGGGGACAGGGACTTACAATGAGCAGTTCTTC,CASSGGTGTYNEQFF
.,.,TRBJ2-2,TRBV7-9,TGTGCCAGCAGCTTCAGTTTCGCCGGGGAGCTGTTTTTT,CASSFSFAGELFF
.,.,TRBJ1-2,TRBV6-5,TGTGTATCGGGTAGGGAGGATGGCTACACCTTC,CVSGREDGYTF
.,.,TRBJ2-7,TRBV28,TGTGCCAGCACCCGGGTCGTATCCTACGAGCAGTACTTC,CASTRVVSYEQYF
.,TRBD1,TRBJ2-1,TRBV5-1,TGCGCCAGCAGCGCCTCCGAGGGGGCCAATTACAATGAGCAGTTCTTC,CASSASEGANYNEQFF
.,TRBD1,TRBJ1-1,TRBV2,TGTGCCAGCGGGACAGGGCTACGAAATACTGAAGCTTTCTTT,CASGTGLRNTEAFF
.,TRBD2,TRBJ2-1,TRBV28,TGTGCCAGCAGTCCCACCGGACTAGCGGGAGGGCAGAAGTACAATGAGCAGTTCTTC,CASSPTGLAGGQKYNEQFF
.,.,TRBJ2-7,TRBV18,TGTGCCAGCTCACCTGAACCGGGGACCTACGAGCAGTACTTC,CASSPEPGTYEQYF
.,.,TRBJ1-1,TRBV27,TGTGCCAGCAGACTAACCCCCGACAGACCGAACACTGAAGCTTTCTTT,CASRLTPDRPNTEAFF
.,TRBD2,TRBJ2-7,TRBV7-3,TGTGCCAGCAGCTTAGAGCCTAGCGGGAGCGGAAGACACTACGAGCAGTACTTC,CASSLEPSGSGRHYEQYF
.,.,TRBJ2-5,TRBV5-1,TGCGCCAGCAGGGATATGAGGGAGACCCAGTACTTC,CASRDMRETQYF
.,TRBD1,TRBJ1-4,TRBV3-1/TRBV3-2,TGTGCCAGCAGCCACAGAGGGACAGATGAAAAACTGTTTTTT,CASSHRGTDEKLFF
.,.,TRBJ2-2,TRBV27,TGTGCCAGCAGTTTAGTGGTTGCGGGCGGGGAGCTGTTTTTT,CASSLVVAGGELFF
few,.,TRBJ1-5,TRBV28,TGTGCCACCACGGAGGCAGGAAATCAGCCCCAGCATTTT,CATTEAGNQPQHF
.,TRBD2,TRBJ2-7,TRBV18,TGTGCCAGCTCACCCCCTAGCGGGAGCCACTACGAGCAGTACTTC,CASSPPSGSHYEQYF
.,TRBD1,TRBJ2-7,TRBV6-5,TGTGCCAGCAGTTCGGACAGGGGGAGACACTACGAGCAGTACTTC,CASSSDRGRHYEQYF
.,.,TRBJ2-7,TRBV28,TGTGCCACTACAGGGATGGGCGAGCAGTACTTC,CATTGMGEQYF
.,TRBD1,TRBJ1-2,TRBV19,TGTGCCAGTAGTATAGCCGGGACAGCTCTCTATGGCTACACCTTC,CASSIAGTALYGYTF
.,TRBD2,TRBJ2-7,TRBV4-2,TGTGCCAGCAGCTGGGGGGCGGGAGGGCCTTACGAGCAGTACTTC,CASSWGAGGPYEQYF
.,TRBD1,TRBJ1-1,TRBV5-1,TGCGCCAGCAGCCCAGGACAGGGGGGTCCCTTGAACACTGAAGCTTTCTTT,CASSPGQGGPLNTEAFF
.,.,TRBJ2-7,TRBV5-5,TGTGCCAGCAGCCTCCAGGCCTTTGACGGCGAGCAGTACTTC,CASSLQAFDGEQYF
.,TRBD1,TRBJ2-2,TRBV28,TGTGCCAGCAGCCAGATAGGGACAGGGGAAAACACCGGGGAGCTGTTTTTT,CASSQIGTGENTGELFF
once,TRBD1,TRBJ2-7,TRBV5-5,TGTGCCAGCAGCTGGGACAGGGGGACCTACGAGCAGTACTTC,CASSWDRGTYEQYF
.,.,TRBJ2-7,TRBV2,TGTGCCAGCCCCCCGGGCCCCGGGGGCTACGAGCAGTACTTC,CASPPGPGGYEQYF
.,.,TRBJ1-1,TRBV5-4,TGTGCCAGCAGCTTGGAGGTGGCGAAGGCGGGGCCCCGGGTAGCTTTCTTT,CASSLEVAKAGPRVAFF
.,.,TRBJ2-2,TRBV4-1,TGCGCCAGCAGCCGGGTGGGAGCGAACACCGGGGAGCTGTTTTTT,CASSRVGANTGELFF
.,.,TRBJ1-5,TRBV6-2/TRBV6-3,TGTGCCAGCAGTGGTCCGGGTCAAAATCAGCCCCAGCATTTT,CASSGPGQNQPQHF
.,.,TRBJ1-5,TRBV28,TGTGCCAGCAGACCTACAGGAGTAAGCAATCAGCCCCAGCATTTT,CASRPTGVSNQPQHF
.,TRBD1,TRBJ2-1,TRBV19,TGTGCCAGTAGCCTACTTATGGGACAGGGGGCGGGTGAGCAGTTCTTC,CASSLLMGQGAGEQFF
.,.,TRBJ1-1,TRBV28,TGTGCCAGCAGTTTAGAGGGTAGGAGCCTGAACACTGAAGCTTTCTTT,CASSLEGRSLNTEAFF
.,.,TRBJ1-3,TRBV4-1,TGCGCCAGCAGCAGACAGGCCCTCTCTGGAAACACCATATATTTT,CASSRQALSGNTIYF
.,TRBD1,TRBJ2-2,TRBV5-1,TGCGCCAGCAGCACCACCCTCGACAGGGCTGGGGAGCTGTTTTTT,CASSTTLDRAGELFF
once,TRBD2,TRBJ2-2,TRBV6-2/TRBV6-3,TGTGCCAGCAGTTATCTCCTAGCGGCCACCGGGGAGCTGTTTTTT,CASSYLLAATGELFF
.,.,TRBJ1-1,TRBV4-3,TGCGCCAGCAGCTTAACGGTTGACACTGAAGCTTTCTTT,CASSLTVDTEAFF
.,.,TRBJ1-5,TRBV12-3/TRBV12-4,TGTGCCAGCAGTTTAACAGGGAAACAGCCCCAGCATTTT,CASSLTGKQPQHF
few,TRBD2,TRBJ2-3,TRBV27,TGTGCCAGCAGTTCTCGGGTAGCGGGAGGTGATACGCAGTATTTT,CASSSRVAGGDTQYF
.,TRBD2,TRBJ2-1,TRBV5-4,TGTGCCAGCAGCTTTCCTCGACGGACTAGCGGTTACAATGAGCAGTTCTTC,CASSFPRRTSGYNEQFF
.,TRBD2,TRBJ2-4,TRBV5-1,TGCGCCAGCAGCTTGCCCCCAGCGGGGGGGCTCGTCAAAAACATTCAGTACTTC,CASSLPPAGGLVKNIQYF
.,.,TRBJ1-2,TRBV10-3,TGTGCCACCAATTCGAAACAGGATAACTATGGCTACACCTTC,CATNSKQDNYGYTF